The 10 T cell receptor beta chains presented below share a single source sample, sequenced in a study of CD8+ T cells in alopecia areata. Stated treatment: oral pan-JAK inhibitor, 5-10 mg twice daily. Isolated RNA was reverse transcribed into cDNA used as the sequencing template. The data were produced by immunoSEQ multiplex PCR, yet TCRdb's version contains in-frame clones alone and is incomplete. The sample holds roughly 92,000 clones, just over 70% seen once. The specimen comprised CD8+ T cells sorted from blood, sampled between weeks 43 and 45, from a patient treated with tofacitinib. Receptor source: a human donor with alopecia areata.

The chain recombines TRBV7-8 with TRBJ2-7, with D perhaps matching TRBD1 or TRBD2 (6 bases each). V was shortened by 7 bases and J by 2 bases, with 24 bases between the two germline ends. Per germline, CDR1 SGHVS and CDR2 FQNEAQ. The CDR3 sequence is 17 residues long. DNA of the CDR3: TGTGCCAGCACCTCCACATCGTGGGGGGCGACGACCTACGAGCAGTACTTC. Protein sequence: CASTSTSWGATTYEQYF.

The genes are TRBV11-2 and TRBJ2-7, with unresolved D. The CDR3 totals 12 residues. V gave up 0 bases and J gave up 3 bases, with 3 bases separating them. Germline V gene lookup returns CDR1 SGHAT and CDR2 FQNNGV. CDR3 bases: TGTGCCAGCAGCTTAGAATTCTACGAGCAGTACTTC. It codes for CASSLEFYEQYF.

The CDR3 is CASSLETLTYEQYF. CDR3 sequence (DNA): TGTGCCAGCAGCTTGGAGACTCTAACCTACGAGCAGTACTTC. The genes are TRBV5-6 and TRBJ2-7; no clear D. CDR3 length: 14 amino acids. Per the germline V gene, CDR1 is SGHDT and CDR2 is YYEEEE. V gave up 0 bases and J gave up 2 bases, with 9 bases separating them. The whole variable domain, filled in from reference TRBV5-6 and TRBJ2-7, reads DAGVTQSPTHLIKTRGQQVTLRCSPKSGHDTVSWYQQALGQGPQFIFQYYEEEERQRGNFPDRFSGHQFPNYSSELNVNALLLGDSALYLCASSLETLTYEQYFGPGTRLTVT.

V is TRBV7-6 and J is TRBJ1-1; perhaps TRBD1 as D (6 bases). The V gene's germline CDR1 is SGHVS and CDR2 FNYEAQ. The V gene lost 0 bases and the J gene lost 0 bases, with 14 bases spanning the gap. There are 17 residues in the CDR3. The CDR3 DNA is TGTGCCAGCAGCTTAGCGAGGGGGTCGGGCGTGAACACTGAAGCTTTCTTT. Encoded protein: CASSLARGSGVNTEAFF. The complete variable domain, with remaining parts taken from reference TRBV7-6 and TRBJ1-1, reads GAGVSQSPRYKVTKRGQDVALRCDPISGHVSLYWYRQALGQGPEFLTYFNYEAQQDKSGLPNDRFSAERPEGSISTLTIQRTEQRDSAMYRCASSLARGSGVNTEAFFGQGTRLTVV.

The sample holds a few counts of this clone. The chain is built from TRBV29-1 and TRBJ1-1; a weak D match, TRBD1 (5 bases). Trimming took off 7 bases at V and 11 bases at J, with 17 bases between the two ends. CDR1 is SQVTM and CDR2 is ANQGSEA in the germline V gene. This CDR3 is built from 11 residues. The CDR3 nucleotides read TGCAGCGCCCCTGTTCAGGGCGGGGCTTTCTTT. The encoded protein is CSAPVQGGAFF.

The chain employs TRBV9 and TRBJ1-5; D remains unclear. V lost 3 bases and J lost 2, with 9 bases in between. This CDR3 is built from 14 residues. The germline gives CDR1 SGDLS, CDR2 YYNGEE. CDR3 in DNA: TGTGCCAGCAGCGAAGGAGGTGGCAATCAGCCCCAGCATTTT. Amino acid sequence: CASSEGGGNQPQHF.

The chain is built from TRBV27 and TRBJ1-1, with D tentatively TRBD1 (5 bases). CDR3 length: 17 residues. Trimming pared 5 bases from V and 0 bases from J, leaving 19 bases between. Germline V gives CDR1 MNHEY, CDR2 SMNVEV (reference sequence). DNA for the CDR3: TGTGCCAGCAGTCCATCGGTTGGGGACGCCATGAACACTGAAGCTTTCTTT. Translation gives CASSPSVGDAMNTEAFF.

This rearrangement joins TRBV4-1 to TRBJ2-7, with a tentative D call TRBD1 (7 bases). Trimming shortened V by 4 bases and J by 6 bases, and 16 bases separated the two germline ends. Germline CDR1 MGHRA, CDR2 YSYEKL. The CDR3 is made up of 14 amino acids. The CDR3, as DNA: TGCGCCAGCAGCCCTAACCCCCAGGGGGGCGAGCAGTACTTC. Amino acids: CASSPNPQGGEQYF.

The CDR3 protein is CASSQDRQNTGELFF. The CDR3 region has the DNA TGCGCCAGCAGCCAAGATCGGCAAAACACCGGGGAGCTGTTTTTT. The chain joins TRBV5-1 to TRBJ2-2; D not certain. Germline V CDR1 and CDR2: SGHRS, YFSETQ. The CDR3 has 15 residues. The ends were cut back, 4 bases at V and 2 bases at J, with 12 bases in the middle.

The sample holds a few counts of this clone. This sequence joins TRBV7-3 and TRBJ1-1; D unclear. CDR1 and CDR2 (germline): SGHTA, FQGTGA. Between the trimmed V and J ends, which lost 3 bases and 1 base, there was a span of 12 bases. This CDR3 has 15 residues. The CDR3 coding sequence is TGTGCCAGCAGCTTGTTGCAGTTCACGAACACTGAAGCTTTCTTT. It encodes CASSLLQFTNTEAFF.